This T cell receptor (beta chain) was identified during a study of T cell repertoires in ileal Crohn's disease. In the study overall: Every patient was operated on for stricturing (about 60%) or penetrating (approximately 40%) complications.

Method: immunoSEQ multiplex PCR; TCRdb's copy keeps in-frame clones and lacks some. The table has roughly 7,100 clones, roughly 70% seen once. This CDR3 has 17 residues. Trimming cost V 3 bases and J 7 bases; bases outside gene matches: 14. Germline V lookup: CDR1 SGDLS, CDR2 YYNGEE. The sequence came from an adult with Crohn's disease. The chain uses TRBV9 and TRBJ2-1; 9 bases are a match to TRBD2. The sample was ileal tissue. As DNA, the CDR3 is TGTGCCAGCAGCGCCTCCCCATGGGGACTAGCAGGGAATGAGCAGTTCTTC. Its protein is CASSASPWGLAGNEQFF. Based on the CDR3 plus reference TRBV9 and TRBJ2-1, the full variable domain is DSGVTQTPKHLITATGQRVTLRCSPRSGDLSVYWYQQSLDQGLQFLIQYYNGEERAKGNILERFSAQQFPDLHSELNLSSLELGDSALYFCASSASPWGLAGNEQFFGPGTRLTVL.